The rows below give T cell receptor beta chains drawn from one sample of a study of blood T cell repertoires in COVID-19. Repertoires were generated with immunoSEQ multiplex PCR, while TCRdb's copy carries only in-frame clones and drops some. Here the sample spans under 65,000 clones, approximately 90% being singletons. The sequenced sample was peripheral blood. These TCRs come from a woman aged 55-70 years with COVID-19, enrolled during active disease. The conserved cysteine and the conserved F or W are not part of the CDR3 here. A D gene is named only where the DNA matches it firmly.

>TRBV12-3/TRBV12-4|TRBJ1-5|NA|11
ASSWDNTQPQH
>TRBV7-9|TRBJ2-3|NA|13
ASREDGAYTDTQY
>TRBV20-1|TRBJ2-1|TRBD2|15
SASGSLGGRGLGEQF
>TRBV2|TRBJ1-4|NA|10
ASSELGGKLF
>TRBV3-1/TRBV3-2|TRBJ2-2|TRBD2|14
ASSLTLAGGTGELF
>TRBV5-4|TRBJ2-5|TRBD2|15
ASSPEASSGRGETQY
>TRBV2|TRBJ2-1|TRBD2|10
ATTGTSNEQF
>TRBV30|TRBJ1-1|NA|13
AWSPLQEKNTEAF
>TRBV5-1|TRBJ2-1|NA|12
ASSLIAEINEQF
>TRBV20-1|TRBJ1-1|NA|11
SASTTGQGQAF
>TRBV2|TRBJ1-2|NA|12
ASSEVGGNYGYT
>TRBV19|TRBJ2-3|TRBD2|16
ASSIARLAGLGGDTQY
>TRBV12-5|TRBJ1-5|NA|11
ASGLTGNQPQH
>TRBV6-5|TRBJ2-7|NA|13
ASSHTYSPSYEQY
>TRBV14|TRBJ1-4|NA|10
ASRRGSEKLF
>TRBV13|TRBJ2-5|TRBD1|14
ASSQTGGARQETQY
>TRBV19|TRBJ2-3|TRBD2|15
ASSISRLAGVTDTQY
>TRBV11-2|TRBJ1-1|NA|12
ASNLGSRNTEAF